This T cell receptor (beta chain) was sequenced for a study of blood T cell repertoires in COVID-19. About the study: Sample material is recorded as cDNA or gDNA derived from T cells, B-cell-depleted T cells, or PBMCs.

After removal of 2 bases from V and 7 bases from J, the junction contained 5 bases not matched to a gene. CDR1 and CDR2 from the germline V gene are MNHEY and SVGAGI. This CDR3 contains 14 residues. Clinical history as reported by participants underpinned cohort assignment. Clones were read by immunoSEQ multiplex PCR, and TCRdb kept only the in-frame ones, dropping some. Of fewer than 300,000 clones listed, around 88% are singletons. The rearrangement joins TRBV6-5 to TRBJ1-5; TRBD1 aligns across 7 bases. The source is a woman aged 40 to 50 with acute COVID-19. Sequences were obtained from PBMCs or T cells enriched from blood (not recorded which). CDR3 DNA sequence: TGTGCCAGCAGTTACCTTCGGACAGGCCAGCCCCAGCATTTT. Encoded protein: CASSYLRTGQPQHF.